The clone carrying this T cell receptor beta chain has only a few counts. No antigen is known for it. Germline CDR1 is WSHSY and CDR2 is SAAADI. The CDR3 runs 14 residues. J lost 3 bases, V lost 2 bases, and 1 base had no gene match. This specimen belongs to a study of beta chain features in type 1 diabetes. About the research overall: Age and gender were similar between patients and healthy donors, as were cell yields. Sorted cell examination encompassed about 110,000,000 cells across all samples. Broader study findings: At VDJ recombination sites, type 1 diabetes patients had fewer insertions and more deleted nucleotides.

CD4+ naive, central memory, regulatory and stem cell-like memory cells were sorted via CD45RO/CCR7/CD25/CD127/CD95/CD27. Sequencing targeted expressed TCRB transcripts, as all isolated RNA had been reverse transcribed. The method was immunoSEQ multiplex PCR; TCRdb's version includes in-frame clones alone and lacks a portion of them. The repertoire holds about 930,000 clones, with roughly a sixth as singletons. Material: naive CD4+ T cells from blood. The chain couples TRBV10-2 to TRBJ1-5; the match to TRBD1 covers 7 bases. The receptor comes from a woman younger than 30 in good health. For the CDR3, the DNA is TGCGCCAGCAGTGAGACAGGGGACAATCAGCCCCAGCATTTT. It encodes CASSETGDNQPQHF.